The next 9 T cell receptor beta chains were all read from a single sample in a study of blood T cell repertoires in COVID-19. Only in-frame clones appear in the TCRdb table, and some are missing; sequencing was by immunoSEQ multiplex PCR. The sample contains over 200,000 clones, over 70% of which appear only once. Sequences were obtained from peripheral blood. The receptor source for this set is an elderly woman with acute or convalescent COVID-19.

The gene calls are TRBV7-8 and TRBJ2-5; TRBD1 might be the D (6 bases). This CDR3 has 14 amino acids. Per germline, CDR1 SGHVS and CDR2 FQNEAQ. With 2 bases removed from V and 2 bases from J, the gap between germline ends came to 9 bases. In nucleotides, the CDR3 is TGTGCCAGCAGCTTACAGGGGAGTCAAGAGACCCAGTACTTC. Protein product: CASSLQGSQETQYF.

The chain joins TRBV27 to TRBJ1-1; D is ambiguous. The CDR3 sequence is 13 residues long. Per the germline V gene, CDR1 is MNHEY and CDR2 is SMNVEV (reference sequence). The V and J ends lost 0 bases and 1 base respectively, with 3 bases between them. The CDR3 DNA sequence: TGTGCCAGCAGTTTATCGGCGAACACTGAAGCTTTCTTT. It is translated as CASSLSANTEAFF.

Here the CDR3 reads CSVEGVPGQGGTGELFF. CDR3 in DNA: TGCAGCGTTGAAGGTGTCCCGGGACAGGGTGGCACCGGGGAGCTGTTTTTT. The V gene is TRBV29-1, the J gene TRBJ2-2; 9 nucleotides line up with TRBD1. The CDR3 has 17 amino acids. The junction had 10 bases not matched to a gene; V was cut back by 1 base and J by 4 bases. Germline CDR1 reads SQVTM; CDR2 reads ANQGSEA.

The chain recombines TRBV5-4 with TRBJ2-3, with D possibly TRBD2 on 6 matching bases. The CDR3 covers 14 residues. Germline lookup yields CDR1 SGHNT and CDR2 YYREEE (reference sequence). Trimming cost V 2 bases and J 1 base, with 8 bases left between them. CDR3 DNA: TGTGCCAGCAGCTTCCCGGGGGGCACAGATACGCAGTATTTT. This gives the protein CASSFPGGTDTQYF.

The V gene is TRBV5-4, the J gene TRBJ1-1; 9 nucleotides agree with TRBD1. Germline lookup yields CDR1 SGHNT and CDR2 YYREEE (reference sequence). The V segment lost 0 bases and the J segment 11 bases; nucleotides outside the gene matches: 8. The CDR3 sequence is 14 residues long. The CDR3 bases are TGTGCCAGCAGCTTGGCCGGGGACAGGGTTAGGGCTTTCTTT. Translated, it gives CASSLAGDRVRAFF.

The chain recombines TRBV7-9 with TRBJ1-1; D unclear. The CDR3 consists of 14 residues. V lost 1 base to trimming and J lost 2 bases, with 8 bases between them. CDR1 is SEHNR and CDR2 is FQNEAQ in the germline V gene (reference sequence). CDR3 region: CASSLGAGNTEAFF. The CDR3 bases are TGTGCCAGCAGCTTAGGGGCAGGAAACACTGAAGCTTTCTTT.

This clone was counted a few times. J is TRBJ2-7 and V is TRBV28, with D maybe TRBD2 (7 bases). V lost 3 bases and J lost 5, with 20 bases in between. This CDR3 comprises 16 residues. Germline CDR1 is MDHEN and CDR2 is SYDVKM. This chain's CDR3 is CASSFPRGGLAHEQYF. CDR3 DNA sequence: TGTGCCAGCAGTTTTCCAAGGGGGGGGCTGGCGCACGAGCAGTACTTC.

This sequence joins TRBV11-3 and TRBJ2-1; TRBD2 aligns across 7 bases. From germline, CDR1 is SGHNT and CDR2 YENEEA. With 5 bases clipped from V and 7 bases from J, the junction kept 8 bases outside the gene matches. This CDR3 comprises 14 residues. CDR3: CASSRSGEFNEQFF. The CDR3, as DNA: TGTGCCAGCAGCCGAAGCGGGGAATTTAATGAGCAGTTCTTC.

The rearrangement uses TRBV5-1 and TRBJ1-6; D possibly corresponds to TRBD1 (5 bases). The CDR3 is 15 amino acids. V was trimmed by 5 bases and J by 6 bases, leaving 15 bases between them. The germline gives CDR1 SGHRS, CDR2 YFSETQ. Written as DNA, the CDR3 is TGCGCCAGCAGTCTGGGGGGGAATTCTAATTCACCCCTCCACTTT. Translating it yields CASSLGGNSNSPLHF.